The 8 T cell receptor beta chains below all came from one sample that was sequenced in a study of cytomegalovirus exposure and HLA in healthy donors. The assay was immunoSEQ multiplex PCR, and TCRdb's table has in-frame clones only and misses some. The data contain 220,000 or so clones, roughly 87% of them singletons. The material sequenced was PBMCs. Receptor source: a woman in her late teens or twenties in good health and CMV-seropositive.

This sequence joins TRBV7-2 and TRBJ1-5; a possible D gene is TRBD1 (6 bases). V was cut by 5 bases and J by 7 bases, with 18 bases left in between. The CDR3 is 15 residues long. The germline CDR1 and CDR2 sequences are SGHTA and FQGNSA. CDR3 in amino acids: CASSPGGGAGQPQHF. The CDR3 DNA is TGTGCCAGCAGCCCCGGTGGGGGGGCTGGACAGCCCCAGCATTTT.

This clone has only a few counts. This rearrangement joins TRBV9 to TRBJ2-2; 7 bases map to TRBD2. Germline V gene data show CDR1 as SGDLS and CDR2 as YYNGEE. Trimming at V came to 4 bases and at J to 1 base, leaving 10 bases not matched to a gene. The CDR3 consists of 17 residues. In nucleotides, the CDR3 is TGTGCCAGCAGCCCCCCGGAGGTAGCGGGGAACACCGGGGAGCTGTTTTTT. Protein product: CASSPPEVAGNTGELFF.

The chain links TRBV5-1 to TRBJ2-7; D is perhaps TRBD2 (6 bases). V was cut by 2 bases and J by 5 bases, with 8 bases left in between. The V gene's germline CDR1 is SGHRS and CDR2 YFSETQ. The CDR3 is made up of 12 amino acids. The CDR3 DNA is TGCGCCAGCAGCTTTCGCGGGGACGAGCAGTACTTC. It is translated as CASSFRGDEQYF.

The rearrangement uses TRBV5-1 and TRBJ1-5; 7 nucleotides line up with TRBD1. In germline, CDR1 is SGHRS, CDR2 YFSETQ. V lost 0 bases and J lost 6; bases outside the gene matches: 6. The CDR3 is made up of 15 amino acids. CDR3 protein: CASSLGGGAGQPQHF. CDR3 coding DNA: TGCGCCAGCAGCTTGGGAGGGGGCGCGGGTCAGCCCCAGCATTTT. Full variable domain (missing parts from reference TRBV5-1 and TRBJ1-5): KAGVTQTPRYLIKTRGQQVTLSCSPISGHRSVSWYQQTPGQGLQFLFEYFSETQRNKGNFPGRFSGRQFSNSRSEMNVSTLELGDSALYLCASSLGGGAGQPQHFGDGTRLSIL.

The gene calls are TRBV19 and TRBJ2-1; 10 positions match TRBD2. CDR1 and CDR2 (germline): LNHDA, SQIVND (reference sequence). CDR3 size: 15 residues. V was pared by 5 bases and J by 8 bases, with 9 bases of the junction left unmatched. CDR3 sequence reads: CASSSLAGDVDEQFF. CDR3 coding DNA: TGTGCCAGTAGTTCCCTAGCGGGAGACGTAGATGAGCAGTTCTTC. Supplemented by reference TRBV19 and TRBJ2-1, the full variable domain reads DGGITQSPKYLFRKEGQNVTLSCEQNLNHDAMYWYRQDPGQGLRLIYYSQIVNDFQKGDIAEGYSVSREKKESFPLTVTSAQKNPTAFYLCASSSLAGDVDEQFFGPGTRLTVL.

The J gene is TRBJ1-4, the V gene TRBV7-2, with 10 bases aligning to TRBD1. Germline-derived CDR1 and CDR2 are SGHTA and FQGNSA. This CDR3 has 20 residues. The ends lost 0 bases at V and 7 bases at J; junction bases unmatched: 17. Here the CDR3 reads CASSLARLDRGVRRSEKLFF. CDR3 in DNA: TGTGCCAGCAGCTTAGCGCGGCTGGACAGGGGGGTTCGTCGCAGTGAAAAACTGTTTTTT. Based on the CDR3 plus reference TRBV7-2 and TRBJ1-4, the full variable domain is GAGVSQSPSNKVTEKGKDVELRCDPISGHTALYWYRQSLGQGLEFLIYFQGNSAPDKSGLPSDRFSAERTGGSVSTLTIQRTQQEDSAVYLCASSLARLDRGVRRSEKLFFGSGTQLSVL.

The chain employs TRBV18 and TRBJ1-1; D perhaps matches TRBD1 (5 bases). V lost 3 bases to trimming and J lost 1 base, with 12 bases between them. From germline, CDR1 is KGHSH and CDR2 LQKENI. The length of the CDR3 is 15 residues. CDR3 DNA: TGTGCCAGCTCACCTCGACAGCCAAGGAACACTGAAGCTTTCTTT. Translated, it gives CASSPRQPRNTEAFF. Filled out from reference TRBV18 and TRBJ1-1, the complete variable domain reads NAGVMQNPRHLVRRRGQEARLRCSPMKGHSHVYWYRQLPEEGLKFMVYLQKENIIDESGMPKERFSAEFPKEGPSILRIQQVVRGDSAAYFCASSPRQPRNTEAFFGQGTRLTVV.

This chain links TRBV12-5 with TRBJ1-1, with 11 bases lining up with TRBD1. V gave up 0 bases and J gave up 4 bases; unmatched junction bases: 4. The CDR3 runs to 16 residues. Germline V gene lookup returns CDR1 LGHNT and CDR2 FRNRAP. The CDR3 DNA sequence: TGTGCTAGTGGTTTGGTACTGGGGACAGGGGGCACTGAAGCTTTCTTT. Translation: CASGLVLGTGGTEAFF.